Below, 4 T cell receptor beta chains from the same sample are listed, as sequenced in a study of beta chain features in type 1 diabetes. Sequenced material consisted of expressed TCRB transcripts (all of the isolated RNA was reverse transcribed). Profiled with immunoSEQ multiplex PCR; TCRdb holds only in-frame clones, not every one. Here the sample spans about 470,000 clones, approximately 30% being singletons. The sample consisted of naive CD4+ T cells from blood. The receptors derive from a man aged 18-30 years in good health.

This clone was observed a few times. The rearrangement links TRBV2 to TRBJ2-1; possibly TRBD1 or TRBD2 for D (5 bases each). Looked up from germline, CDR1 is SNHLY and CDR2 is FYNNEI. With 7 bases removed from V and 4 bases from J, the gap between germline ends came to 14 bases. The CDR3 has 14 residues. CDR3 in DNA: TGTGCCAGCATGATGGGACGGTCGTACAATGAGCAGTTCTTC. Its translation is CASMMGRSYNEQFF.

This clone was seen more than once but under ten times. V gene TRBV7-8 combines with J gene TRBJ2-1; perhaps D is TRBD1 or TRBD2 (5 bases each). V lost 8 bases and J lost 0, with 11 bases in between. From germline, CDR1 is SGHVS and CDR2 FQNEAQ. CDR3 length: 14 residues. The CDR3 DNA follows: TGTGCCAGCTCCCCGGGGCGCTCCTACAATGAGCAGTTCTTC. Protein sequence: CASSPGRSYNEQFF.

This clone was counted a few times. V gene TRBV18 combines with J gene TRBJ2-3; 10 nucleotides match TRBD2. The CDR3 length is 17 residues. Losses at the gene ends were 2 bases for V and 1 base for J; bases not matched to a gene: 6. From germline, CDR1 is KGHSH and CDR2 LQKENI. As DNA, the CDR3 is TGTGCCAGCTCACCAACTACTAGCGGGATGCGCACAGATACGCAGTATTTT. This encodes CASSPTTSGMRTDTQYF.

The rearrangement links TRBV7-9 to TRBJ2-1, with D possibly being TRBD1 (6 bases). The germline CDR1 and CDR2 sequences are SEHNR and FQNEAQ (reference sequence). The CDR3 sequence is 13 residues long. V was clipped by 4 bases and J by 8 bases, with 12 bases between them. In nucleotides, the CDR3 is TGTGCCAGCAGCTACAGGGAGATATATGAGCAGTTCTTC. This codes for CASSYREIYEQFF. The full variable domain, its missing parts supplied by reference TRBV7-9 and TRBJ2-1, is DTGVSQNPRHKITKRGQNVTFRCDPISEHNRLYWYRQTLGQGPEFLTYFQNEAQLEKSRLLSDRFSAERPKGSFSTLEIQRTEQGDSAMYLCASSYREIYEQFFGPGTRLTVL.